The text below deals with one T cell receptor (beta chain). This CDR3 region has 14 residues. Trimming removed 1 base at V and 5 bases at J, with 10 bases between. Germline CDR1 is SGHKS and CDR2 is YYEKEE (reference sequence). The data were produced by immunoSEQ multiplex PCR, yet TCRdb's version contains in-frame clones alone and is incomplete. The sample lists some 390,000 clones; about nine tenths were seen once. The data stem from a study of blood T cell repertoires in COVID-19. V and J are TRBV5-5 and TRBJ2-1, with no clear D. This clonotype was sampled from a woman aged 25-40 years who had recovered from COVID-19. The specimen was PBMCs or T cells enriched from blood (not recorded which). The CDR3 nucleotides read TGTGCCAGCAGCTTGCGTACTGGTGACAATGAGCAGTTCTTC. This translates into CASSLRTGDNEQFF.